This TCR beta chain stems from a study of blood T cell repertoires in COVID-19. Only in-frame clones appear in the TCRdb table, and some are missing; sequencing was by immunoSEQ multiplex PCR. Of more than 200,000 clones in the sample, 86% were seen once. This CDR3 has 13 residues. V was pared by 4 bases and J by 4 bases, with 11 bases between. From germline, CDR1 is SGHDT and CDR2 YYEEEE. Sequenced material: peripheral blood. The TCR was taken from a woman aged 50 to 60 with COVID-19, enrolled during active disease. The rearrangement uses TRBV5-6 and TRBJ1-1, with D unclear. The CDR3 coding sequence is TGTGCCAGCAGCCCGGCGAGGGTCACTGAAGCTTTCTTT. Translating it yields CASSPARVTEAFF.